Given below is one T cell receptor (beta chain) in context. What it binds is not known. The PCR made use of 60 Vbeta and 13 Jbeta primers. The method was immunoSEQ multiplex PCR; TCRdb's version includes in-frame clones alone and lacks a portion of them. The sample has 100,000 to 150,000 clones; about two thirds are singletons. The germline V and J ends were trimmed by 5 bases and 1 base, with 29 bases remaining between them. Germline CDR1 and CDR2: SGHTA and FQGTGA. The CDR3 spans 20 residues. These data originate in a study of cytomegalovirus exposure and HLA in healthy donors. Study results and limitations: TCR beta V- and J-gene trimming, according to a later analysis, was linked to a missense DCLRE1C variant. Researchers reported that a few CMV-associated chains were confirmed in vitro as CMV antigen-specific.

Nominal health characterized the donors when sampled, though unrecorded immune exposures were likely. The chain recombines TRBV7-3 with TRBJ1-2; tentative D call: TRBD1 (6 bases). Material for sequencing was PBMCs. This TCR came from a woman aged 60-70 years in good health and CMV-seropositive. The CDR3 region has the DNA TGTGCCAGCAGCCGAAATGGGAGGGGGACGCCGAGGGAAGATAACTATGGCTACACCTTC. Its translation: CASSRNGRGTPREDNYGYTF.